Presented here are 29 T cell receptor beta chains from one specimen sequenced in a study of blood T cell repertoires in COVID-19. The method was immunoSEQ multiplex PCR; TCRdb's version includes in-frame clones alone and lacks a portion of them. The table lists under 90,000 clones, 83% of them singletons, with 40% to 45% in the top ten. Sequencing was performed on peripheral blood. The source of these receptors is an older man with acute or convalescent COVID-19.

The rearrangement uses TRBV5-5 and TRBJ1-2, with D maybe TRBD1 (5 bases). Trimming removed 0 bases at V and 5 bases at J, with 14 bases between. The CDR3 is 15 amino acids. CDR1 is SGHKS, CDR2 YYEKEE, per germline (reference sequence). CDR3 amino acids: CASSLGGSRVYGYTF. Here the CDR3 DNA reads TGTGCCAGCAGCTTGGGTGGTAGCAGGGTTTATGGCTACACCTTC.

The CDR3 loop is CASSPQGGNTIYF. The CDR3 region has the DNA TGTGCCAGCTCACCCCAGGGGGGAAACACCATATATTTT. The chain uses TRBV18 and TRBJ1-3, with TRBD1 as a possible D gene (6 bases). Trimming removed 3 bases from V and 4 bases from J, with 7 bases in between. The CDR3 runs to 13 residues. Germline values: CDR1 KGHSH, CDR2 LQKENI.

The chain couples TRBV10-3 to TRBJ1-2; a weak D match, TRBD1 (6 bases). Germline CDR1 ENHRY, CDR2 SYGVKD. The CDR3 loop spans 16 amino acids. V dropped 4 bases and J dropped 0 bases, with 15 bases sitting between them. As DNA, the CDR3 is TGTGCCATCAGTGTCTTCGGACAGAACGCTAACTATGGCTACACCTTC. Translated: CAISVFGQNANYGYTF.

The genes are TRBV3-1 (or the pseudogene TRBV3-2) and TRBJ2-5; 12 bases align to TRBD2. V gave up 1 base and J gave up 4 bases; unmatched junction bases: 1. The CDR3 is 15 amino acids. Germline lookup yields CDR1 LGHDT and CDR2 YNNKEL (reference sequence). The CDR3 is CASSQGLAGVETQYF. CDR3 in DNA: TGTGCCAGCAGCCAAGGACTAGCGGGAGTAGAGACCCAGTACTTC.

The chain combines TRBV6-5 with TRBJ1-2, with D possibly TRBD1 on 6 matching bases. The germline gives CDR1 MNHEY, CDR2 SVGAGI. V was shortened by 3 bases and J by 6 bases, with 11 bases between the two germline ends. The CDR3 runs 13 residues. The CDR3 is CASSYYWTDGYTF. The DNA for the CDR3 is TGTGCCAGCAGTTATTACTGGACAGATGGCTACACCTTC.

V gene TRBV4-1 combines with J gene TRBJ1-4; the match to TRBD1 covers 10 bases. The germline V gene encodes CDR1 MGHRA and CDR2 YSYEKL. The ends lost 1 base at V and 4 bases at J; junction bases unmatched: 15. CDR3 length equals 20 residues. The CDR3 DNA reads TGCGCCAGCAGCCAAGCTATAGCCTTCGCGGGGGACAGGGGTAATGAAAAACTGTTTTTT. It encodes CASSQAIAFAGDRGNEKLFF.

The gene calls are TRBV9 and TRBJ1-4; no reliable D call. Germline V lookup: CDR1 SGDLS, CDR2 YYNGEE. V was pared by 0 bases and J by 1 base, with 7 bases between. CDR3 length: 15 amino acids. CDR3 residues: CASSVGPGTNEKLFF. CDR3 nucleotides: TGTGCCAGCAGCGTAGGGCCTGGAACTAATGAAAAACTGTTTTTT.

The genes are TRBV29-1 and TRBJ2-2; the D gene is possibly TRBD2 (6 bases). Trimming took 0 bases from V and 13 from J, leaving 18 bases between them. Germline lookup yields CDR1 SQVTM and CDR2 ANQGSEA. This CDR3 region has 14 residues. The CDR3 is CSVEEGGGGQGLFF. The CDR3 region has the DNA TGCAGCGTTGAAGAAGGAGGCGGAGGGCAGGGGCTGTTTTTT.

The J gene is TRBJ2-5, the V gene TRBV7-2, with D perhaps matching TRBD1 (6 bases). Trimming shortened V by 4 bases and J by 4 bases, and 7 bases separated the two germline ends. The CDR3 has 12 residues. Per germline, CDR1 SGHTA and CDR2 FQGNSA. CDR3 amino acids: CASSYRVETQYF. CDR3 sequence (DNA): TGTGCCAGCAGCTACAGGGTAGAGACCCAGTACTTC.

This chain uses TRBV5-1 with TRBJ2-3, with D possibly TRBD2 on 5 matching bases. Trimming cost V 4 bases and J 2 bases, with 14 bases left between them. The V gene's germline CDR1 is SGHRS and CDR2 YFSETQ. The CDR3 sequence is 15 residues long. In nucleotides, the CDR3 is TGCGCCAGCAGCACGGACTCCTTAAACACAGATACGCAGTATTTT. Translated, it gives CASSTDSLNTDTQYF.

This clone was observed a handful of times. J is TRBJ1-4 and V is TRBV5-1; D uncertain. The CDR3 extends over 14 amino acids. CDR1 is SGHRS and CDR2 is YFSETQ in the germline V gene. Deletions cut 7 bases from V and 0 bases from J, with 10 bases between. In DNA, the CDR3 is TGCGCCAGCGCCAGCGGGACAACTAATGAAAAACTGTTTTTT. This sequence encodes CASASGTTNEKLFF.

On this clone itself: Other DNA sequences in the sample encode the same CDR3. The chain has TRBV4-3 and TRBJ2-7; TRBD1 is a possible D gene (5 bases). The germline CDR1 and CDR2 sequences are LGHNA and YSLEER. CDR3 length: 17 residues. Trimming stripped 4 bases from V and 2 bases from J, with 21 bases between. The CDR3: CASSPFNVRGRTYEQYF. CDR3 DNA sequence: TGCGCCAGCAGCCCGTTCAATGTAAGGGGCCGAACCTACGAGCAGTACTTC.

The V and J genes are TRBV24-1 and TRBJ1-2; unclear D gene. Trimming removed 6 bases at V and 4 bases at J, with 5 bases between. The CDR3 loop spans 11 amino acids. The germline V gene has CDR1 KGHDR and CDR2 SFDVKD. The CDR3 nucleotides read TGTGCCACCAGTAATAGCTATGGCTACACCTTC. It encodes CATSNSYGYTF.

The chain carries TRBV6-6 and TRBJ2-2; 7 bases match TRBD2. V trimming: 4 bases; J trimming: 4 bases; junction bases outside the gene matches: 9. The CDR3 contains 16 residues. CDR1 and CDR2 (germline): MNHNY, SVGAGI (reference sequence). The CDR3 loop is CASSSLSGGTTGELFF. In DNA, the CDR3 is TGTGCCAGCAGTTCCCTCTCGGGGGGAACCACCGGGGAGCTGTTTTTT.

The V and J genes are TRBV7-2 and TRBJ2-7, with 10 bases fitting TRBD1. V lost 5 bases and J lost 5; bases outside the gene matches: 9. CDR3 length equals 15 residues. Germline V gene sequence: CDR1 SGHTA, CDR2 FQGNSA. CDR3 DNA sequence: TGTGCCAGCAGCCTCGCCGGGACAGGGGTAGACGAGCAGTACTTC. It encodes CASSLAGTGVDEQYF. The entire variable domain, with the rest obtained from reference TRBV7-2 and TRBJ2-7, is as follows: GAGVSQSPSNKVTEKGKDVELRCDPISGHTALYWYRQSLGQGLEFLIYFQGNSAPDKSGLPSDRFSAERTGGSVSTLTIQRTQQEDSAVYLCASSLAGTGVDEQYFGPGTRLTVT.

This clone was found a few times. V is TRBV29-1 and J is TRBJ1-1, with 7 nucleotides matching TRBD1. The length of the CDR3 is 14 residues. Trimming at V came to 7 bases and at J to 1 base, leaving 9 bases not matched to a gene. CDR1 SQVTM and CDR2 ANQGSEA come from the germline V gene. The CDR3 nucleotides are TGCAGCGCTGGGGACAGCGGCCGGAACACTGAAGCTTTCTTT. As protein: CSAGDSGRNTEAFF.

The chain recombines TRBV2 with TRBJ2-2; the D gene is possibly TRBD1 (6 bases). V lost 7 bases and J 0 bases, leaving 6 bases between the germline ends. In germline, CDR1 is SNHLY, CDR2 FYNNEI. The CDR3 consists of 13 residues. As DNA, the CDR3 is TGTGCCAGCAAGGGGGCGAACACCGGGGAGCTGTTTTTT. It is translated as CASKGANTGELFF.

There are a few counts of this clone. The chain's CDR3 is CASSLAVSGGAMNNEQFF. For the CDR3, the DNA is TGTGCCAGCAGCTTAGCGGTTAGCGGGGGGGCAATGAACAATGAGCAGTTCTTC. This chain uses TRBV7-2 with TRBJ2-1; 11 bases match TRBD2. Germline CDR1 is SGHTA and CDR2 is FQGNSA. There are 18 residues in the CDR3. V was clipped by 0 bases and J by 5 bases; unmatched bases: 9.

The chain has TRBV20-1 and TRBJ2-1; 9 bases are shared with TRBD2. CDR1 and CDR2 from the germline V gene are DFQATT and SNEGSKA (reference sequence). Trimming took 3 bases from V and 5 from J; bases not matched to a gene: 8. There are 15 residues in the CDR3. The CDR3 nucleotides read TGCAGTGCTAGTCTACCGACTAGCGGCAACAATGAGCAGTTCTTC. Translation: CSASLPTSGNNEQFF.

The rearrangement uses TRBV9 and TRBJ2-1, with D possibly matching TRBD2 (5 bases). V was pared by 3 bases and J by 7 bases, with 23 bases between. CDR1 and CDR2 (germline): SGDLS, YYNGEE. The CDR3 sequence is 17 residues long. Here the CDR3 DNA reads TGTGCCAGCAGCGCGGGGTCGAGTACACCCGATCGTAATGAGCAGTTCTTC. As protein: CASSAGSSTPDRNEQFF.

The chain carries TRBV19 and TRBJ2-1, with D uncertain. The CDR3 runs 13 residues. Deletions cut 5 bases from V and 8 bases from J, with 13 bases between. Germline assignment: CDR1 LNHDA and CDR2 SQIVND (reference sequence). The CDR3: CASSGPWPHEQFF. Here the CDR3 DNA reads TGTGCCAGTAGTGGCCCCTGGCCCCATGAGCAGTTCTTC. The full variable domain, with the rest looked up from reference TRBV19 and TRBJ2-1, is DGGITQSPKYLFRKEGQNVTLSCEQNLNHDAMYWYRQDPGQGLRLIYYSQIVNDFQKGDIAEGYSVSREKKESFPLTVTSAQKNPTAFYLCASSGPWPHEQFFGPGTRLTVL.

V gene TRBV7-2 combines with J gene TRBJ2-1; 13 bases agree with TRBD2. J was trimmed by 4 bases and V by 5 bases; bases with no gene match: 5. CDR1 is SGHTA and CDR2 is FQGNSA in the germline V gene. This CDR3 region has 16 residues. The CDR3 DNA reads as TGTGCCAGCAGCGCCTCACTAGCGGGAGGGTACAATGAGCAGTTCTTC. It codes for CASSASLAGGYNEQFF.

This clone was detected once. The V call is TRBV4-3, the J call TRBJ1-2; no definite D call. Germline V lookup: CDR1 LGHNA, CDR2 YSLEER. Trimming took 0 bases from V and 8 from J, leaving 16 bases between them. CDR3 length: 15 amino acids. The CDR3 protein is CASSQDIDGIRGYTF. As DNA, the CDR3 is TGCGCCAGCAGCCAAGATATCGACGGGATCAGGGGCTACACCTTC.

The chain carries TRBV11-3 and TRBJ2-1; no clear D. CDR1 SGHNT and CDR2 YENEEA come from the germline V gene. V was trimmed by 1 base and J by 7 bases, leaving 8 bases between them. There are 13 residues in the CDR3. This CDR3 reads CASSLGGRNEQFF. CDR3 sequence (DNA): TGTGCCAGCAGCTTAGGCGGCCGGAATGAGCAGTTCTTC.

The chain has TRBV7-2 and TRBJ1-6; tentatively, D is TRBD1 (6 bases). Trimming shortened V by 0 bases and J by 8 bases, and 14 bases separated the two germline ends. Germline V gene lookup returns CDR1 SGHTA and CDR2 FQGNSA. CDR3 size: 16 residues. The CDR3 DNA is TGTGCCAGCAGCTTAGCCCTGGGGAACAGGGATTCACCCCTCCACTTT. It encodes CASSLALGNRDSPLHF.

This chain joins TRBV6-6 and TRBJ2-7, with 11 nucleotides matching TRBD1. The CDR3 has 15 residues. Germline values: CDR1 MNHNY, CDR2 SVGAGI (reference sequence). After removal of 6 bases from V and 0 bases from J, the junction contained 4 bases not matched to a gene. The CDR3 DNA follows: TGTGCCAGCAGGACCGGGACAGGGGGCTCCTACGAGCAGTACTTC. Translation: CASRTGTGGSYEQYF.

The rearrangement uses TRBV5-4 and TRBJ1-6; 8 nucleotides line up with TRBD1. From germline, CDR1 is SGHNT and CDR2 YYREEE (reference sequence). J gave up 6 bases and V 4 bases, and 6 bases lay outside the gene matches. The length of the CDR3 is 15 residues. This CDR3 is CASSPMTGVNSPLHF. In DNA form, the CDR3 reads TGTGCCAGCAGCCCGATGACAGGGGTTAATTCACCCCTCCACTTT. The full variable domain, completed using reference TRBV5-4 and TRBJ1-6, is ETGVTQSPTHLIKTRGQQVTLRCSSQSGHNTVSWYQQALGQGPQFIFQYYREEENGRGNFPPRFSGLQFPNYSSELNVNALELDDSALYLCASSPMTGVNSPLHFGNGTRLTVT.

The chain combines TRBV28 with TRBJ2-7; 10 bases are shared with TRBD2. Germline lookup yields CDR1 MDHEN and CDR2 SYDVKM. With 4 bases clipped from V and 2 bases from J, the junction kept 8 bases outside the gene matches. This CDR3 has 16 amino acids. The DNA of the CDR3 is TGTGCCAGCAGTTCTTTTAGCGGGAGGTCAGCCTACGAGCAGTACTTC. Its translation is CASSSFSGRSAYEQYF.

The chain is built from TRBV9 and TRBJ2-3; the match to TRBD2 covers 8 bases. The V segment lost 3 bases and the J segment 2 bases; nucleotides outside the gene matches: 5. The CDR3 spans 15 residues. Per germline, CDR1 SGDLS and CDR2 YYNGEE. This chain's CDR3 is CASSAGLVFTDTQYF. CDR3 coding DNA: TGTGCCAGCAGCGCGGGACTAGTATTCACAGATACGCAGTATTTT.